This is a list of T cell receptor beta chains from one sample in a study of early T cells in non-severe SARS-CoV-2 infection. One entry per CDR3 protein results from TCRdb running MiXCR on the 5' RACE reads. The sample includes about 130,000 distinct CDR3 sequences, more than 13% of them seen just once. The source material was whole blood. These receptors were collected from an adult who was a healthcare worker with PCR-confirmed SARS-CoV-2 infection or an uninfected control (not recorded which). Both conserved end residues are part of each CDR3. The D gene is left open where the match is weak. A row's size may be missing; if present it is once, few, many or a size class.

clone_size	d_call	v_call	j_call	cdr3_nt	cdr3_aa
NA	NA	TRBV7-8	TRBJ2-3	TGTGCCAGCAGCTCCAGGGGGGATCGCACAGATACGCAGTATTTT	CASSSRGDRTDTQYF
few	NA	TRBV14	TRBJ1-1	TGTGCCAGCAGCCCCGGGTCGTTCCTCACTGAAGCTTTCTTT	CASSPGSFLTEAFF
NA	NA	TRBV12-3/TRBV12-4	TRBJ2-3	TGTGCCAGCATGAGGTTGGTAGCCCTTCGCGGTACGCAGTATTTT	CASMRLVALRGTQYF
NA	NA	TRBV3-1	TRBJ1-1	TGTGCCAGCAGCTTCGATGGGGGAAACACTGAAGCTTTCTTT	CASSFDGGNTEAFF
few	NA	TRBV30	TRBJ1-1	TGTGCCTGGAGTGTGGCAGGGAGGGAGGGTTTCTTT	CAWSVAGREGFF
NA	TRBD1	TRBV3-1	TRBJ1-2	TGTGCCAGCAGCCCCCCAGGACAGGGGGAGATTAATGGCTACACCTTC	CASSPPGQGEINGYTF
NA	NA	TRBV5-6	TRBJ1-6	TGTGCCAGCAGCTTGGGGGCCCAGGGGAATTCACCCCTCCACTTT	CASSLGAQGNSPLHF
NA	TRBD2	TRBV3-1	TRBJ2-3	TGTGCCAGCAGCCTTTCTAGCGGGGGGACCTCACGGTCGGATACGCAGTATTTT	CASSLSSGGTSRSDTQYF
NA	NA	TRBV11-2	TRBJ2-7	TGTGCCAGCAGTGTGAGATACGAGCAGTACTTC	CASSVRYEQYF
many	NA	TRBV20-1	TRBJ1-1	TGCAGTGCTAGTGGCGGGAGCACTGAAGCTTTCTTT	CSASGGSTEAFF
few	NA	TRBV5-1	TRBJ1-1	TGCGCCAGCAAGAAGCCCGACCCGAACACTGAAGCTTTCTTT	CASKKPDPNTEAFF
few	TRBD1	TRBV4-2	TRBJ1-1	TGTGCCAGCAGCCAAGATCGAGGGGGCGGCACTGAAGCTTTCTTT	CASSQDRGGGTEAFF
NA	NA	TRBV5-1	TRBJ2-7	TGCGCCAGCAGCTTGGTAATGGGGGGCCGAACCTACGAGCAGTACTTC	CASSLVMGGRTYEQYF
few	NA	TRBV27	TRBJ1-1	TGTGCCAGCAGTAGATACATGAACACTGAAGCTTTCTTT	CASSRYMNTEAFF
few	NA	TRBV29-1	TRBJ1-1	TGCAGCGTTGTAACCAGGAAAGCTTTCTTT	CSVVTRKAFF
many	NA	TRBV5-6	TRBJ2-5	TGTGCCAGCAGCCCCGGGGGGCCTCAGGAGACCCAGTACTTC	CASSPGGPQETQYF
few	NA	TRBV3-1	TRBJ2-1	TGTGCCAGCAGCCCAGCAGAAGGCGGGCTACCGGACAATGAGCAGTTCTTC	CASSPAEGGLPDNEQFF
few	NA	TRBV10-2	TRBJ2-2	TGCGCCAGCCTCCGGGGCCGGGGCGGGGAGCTGTTTTTT	CASLRGRGGELFF
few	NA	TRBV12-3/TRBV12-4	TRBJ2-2	TGTGCCAGCAGTTTACGCAGAGCGAACACCGGGGAGCTGTTTTTT	CASSLRRANTGELFF
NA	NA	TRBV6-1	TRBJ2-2	TGTGCCAGCAGCGGGGACAATTCTAACACCGGGGAGCTGTTTTTT	CASSGDNSNTGELFF
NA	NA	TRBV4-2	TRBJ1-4	TGTGCCAGCAGCCTCGAGGGATCGGGACACAGTAATGAAAAACTGTTTTTT	CASSLEGSGHSNEKLFF
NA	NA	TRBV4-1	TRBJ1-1	TGCGCCAGCAGCCAAGAGGGGACACTATTAGATGAAGCTTTCTTT	CASSQEGTLLDEAFF
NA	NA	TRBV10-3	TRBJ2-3	TGTGCCATCAGTGAAGGAAAGCAGAGGGTAGATACGCAGTATTTT	CAISEGKQRVDTQYF
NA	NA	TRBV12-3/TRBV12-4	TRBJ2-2	TGTGCCAGCAGTTTACGGGGGAGCGTCGCGGCCGGGGAGCTGTTTTTT	CASSLRGSVAAGELFF
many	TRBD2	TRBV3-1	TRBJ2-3	TGTGCCAGCAGCCAAGCGGGAAATATGGCGGGGGAAACAGATACGCAGTATTTT	CASSQAGNMAGETDTQYF
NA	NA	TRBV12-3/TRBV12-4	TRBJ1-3	TGTGCCAGCAGTTTACCGAGAGGTATGCCGACCATATATTTT	CASSLPRGMPTIYF
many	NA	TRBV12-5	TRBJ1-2	TGTGCTAGTGGTTCCCCTCGAAGGAACTATGGCTACACCTTC	CASGSPRRNYGYTF
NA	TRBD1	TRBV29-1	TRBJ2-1	TGCAGCGTGGCCGCCGGGACAGGGTCCTACAATGAGCAGTTCTTC	CSVAAGTGSYNEQFF
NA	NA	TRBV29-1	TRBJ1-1	TGCAGCGATCTCTTCCACACTGAAGCTTTCTTT	CSDLFHTEAFF
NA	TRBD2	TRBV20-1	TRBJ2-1	TGCAGTGCCTCGGGACTAGCGGGCCCCTACAATGAGCAGTTCTTC	CSASGLAGPYNEQFF
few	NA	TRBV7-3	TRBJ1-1	TGTGCCAGCAGCCGACAGAAGAACACTGAAGCTTTCTTT	CASSRQKNTEAFF
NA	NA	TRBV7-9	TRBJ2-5	TGTGCCAGCAGCAAACAACAATTTAAAGAAGAGACCCAGTACTTC	CASSKQQFKEETQYF
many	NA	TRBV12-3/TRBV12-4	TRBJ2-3	TGTGCCAGCAGTCCTTCCCGGGACCGTACGCAGTATTTT	CASSPSRDRTQYF
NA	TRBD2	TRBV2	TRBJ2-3	TGTGCCAGCAGTGAGGCCATTCCGGGACTAGTTGAATCAGATACGCAGTATTTT	CASSEAIPGLVESDTQYF
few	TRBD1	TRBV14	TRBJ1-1	TGTGCCAGCAGCCGGATACAGGGGGCGTCGACTGAAGCTTTCTTT	CASSRIQGASTEAFF
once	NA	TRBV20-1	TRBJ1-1	TGCAGTGCTACAGGACGCGGGGGGATGAACACTGAAGCTTTCTTT	CSATGRGGMNTEAFF
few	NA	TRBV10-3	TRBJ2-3	TGTGCCATCAGTGAGTCGACAGATACGCAGTATTTT	CAISESTDTQYF
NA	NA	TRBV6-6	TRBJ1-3	TGTGCCAGTAGGAGGGGAAGTGGAAACACCATATATTTT	CASRRGSGNTIYF
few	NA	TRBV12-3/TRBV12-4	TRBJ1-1	TGTGCCAGCAGCCGAGGGATTAACACTGAAGCTTTCTTT	CASSRGINTEAFF
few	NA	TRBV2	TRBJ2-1	TGTGCCAGCAGGACCGACAACAATGAGCAGTTCTTC	CASRTDNNEQFF
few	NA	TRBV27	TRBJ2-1	TGTGCCAGCAGTTTAGTAGGGGTGAATGAGCAGTTCTTC	CASSLVGVNEQFF
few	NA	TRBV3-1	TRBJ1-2	TGTGCCAGCAGCCAAAATCCGGGTGAAGGCCATGGCTACACCTTC	CASSQNPGEGHGYTF
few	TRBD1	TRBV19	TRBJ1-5	TGTGCCAGCGGACAGGGAACTCATCAGCCCCAGCATTTT	CASGQGTHQPQHF
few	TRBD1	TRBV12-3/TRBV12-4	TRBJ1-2	TGTGCCAGCAGTATATCCCAGGGGGCGCTTAATGGCTACACCTTC	CASSISQGALNGYTF
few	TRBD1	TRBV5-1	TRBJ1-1	TGCGCCAGCAGCTTGGTGGGACAGGGGACGAACACTGAAGCTTTCTTT	CASSLVGQGTNTEAFF
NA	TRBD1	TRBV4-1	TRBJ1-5	TGCGCCAGCAGCCGAACAGGGGGAGGAAGCAATCAGCCCCAGCATTTT	CASSRTGGGSNQPQHF
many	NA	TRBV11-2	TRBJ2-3	TGTGCCAGCACGGAGGGCGGTACGCAGTATTTT	CASTEGGTQYF
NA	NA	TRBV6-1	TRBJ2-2	TGTGCCAGCAGTGAAGCGGTGGGGAACACCGGGGAGCTGTTTTTT	CASSEAVGNTGELFF
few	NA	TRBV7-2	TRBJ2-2	TGTGCCAGCACCCCTCGAGGGGGGGCGACCAACACCGGGGAGCTGTTTTTT	CASTPRGGATNTGELFF
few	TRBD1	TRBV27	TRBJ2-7	TGTGCCAGCAGCCTGGACAGGGGCTCCTACGAGCAGTACTTC	CASSLDRGSYEQYF
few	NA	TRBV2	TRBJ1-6	TGTGCCAGCAGCCCTACTAGGGGACAAAATTCACCCCTCCACTTT	CASSPTRGQNSPLHF
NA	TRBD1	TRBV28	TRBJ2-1	TGTGCCAGCAGTTTAGGACAGGCCCCCTACAATGAGCAGTTCTTC	CASSLGQAPYNEQFF
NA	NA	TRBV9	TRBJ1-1	TGTGCCAGCAGCGTAGCTCCGAACACTGAAGCTTTCTTT	CASSVAPNTEAFF
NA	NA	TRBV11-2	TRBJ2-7	TGTGCCAGCAGCGCCGGGTTTTACTACGAGCAGTACTTC	CASSAGFYYEQYF
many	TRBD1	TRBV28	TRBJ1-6	TGTGCCAGCAGTTTACCTACCCCGGGACAGGATAATTCACCCCTCCACTTT	CASSLPTPGQDNSPLHF